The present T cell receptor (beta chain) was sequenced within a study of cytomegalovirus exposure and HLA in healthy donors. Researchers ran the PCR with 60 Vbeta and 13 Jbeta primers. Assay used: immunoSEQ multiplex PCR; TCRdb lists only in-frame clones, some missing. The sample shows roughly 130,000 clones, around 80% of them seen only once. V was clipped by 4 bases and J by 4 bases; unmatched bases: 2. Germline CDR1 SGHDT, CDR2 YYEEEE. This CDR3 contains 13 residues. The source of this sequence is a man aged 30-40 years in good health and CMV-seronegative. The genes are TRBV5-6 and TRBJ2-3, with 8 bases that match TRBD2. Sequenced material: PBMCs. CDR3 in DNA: TGTGCCAGCAGCAGCGGGAGCTCAGATACGCAGTATTTT. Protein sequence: CASSSGSSDTQYF.